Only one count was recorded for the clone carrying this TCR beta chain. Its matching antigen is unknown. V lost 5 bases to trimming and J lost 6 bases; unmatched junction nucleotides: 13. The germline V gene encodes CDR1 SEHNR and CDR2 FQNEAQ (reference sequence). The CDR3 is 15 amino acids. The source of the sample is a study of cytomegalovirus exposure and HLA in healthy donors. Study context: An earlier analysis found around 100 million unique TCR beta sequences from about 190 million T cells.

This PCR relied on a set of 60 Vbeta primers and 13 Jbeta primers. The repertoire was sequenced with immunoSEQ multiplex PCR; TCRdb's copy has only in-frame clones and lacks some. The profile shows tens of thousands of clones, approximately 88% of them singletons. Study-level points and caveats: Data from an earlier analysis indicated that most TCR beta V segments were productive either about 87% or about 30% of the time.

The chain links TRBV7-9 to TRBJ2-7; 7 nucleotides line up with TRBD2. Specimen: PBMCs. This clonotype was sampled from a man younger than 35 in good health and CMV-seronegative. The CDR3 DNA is TGTGCCAGCAGCCTTTTGGGCGGGAGTCCCGCCGAGCAGTACTTC. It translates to CASSLLGGSPAEQYF.